These 8 T cell receptor beta chains originate from one sample sequenced in a study of breast tumors, draining lymph nodes, adjacent tissues. Axillary draining lymph nodes of breast cancer patients supplied the node samples. MiXCR was run by TCRdb on the multiplex PCR reads, yielding one entry per CDR3 protein. The repertoire includes 150,000 to 200,000 distinct CDR3 sequences, about 33% of them detected once, and 3.8% sits in the top ten. The sequenced sample was axillary lymph node tissue. All receptors derive from a female donor with breast cancer. Some clones in this sample may be carry-over from other donors' samples.

This clonotype was detected many times. The CDR3 reads CASSVIRTGGLGYGYTF. The CDR3 DNA follows: TGTGCCAGCAGCGTTATCCGGACAGGGGGGCTCGGCTATGGCTACACCTTC. This chain uses TRBV9 with TRBJ1-2; TRBD1 aligns across 10 bases. The CDR3 covers 17 residues. CDR1 and CDR2 from the germline V gene are SGDLS and YYNGEE. With 2 bases clipped from V and 4 bases from J, the junction kept 11 bases outside the gene matches.

This clonotype appeared a few times. A much larger clonotype is one base distant, so this may be a read error. J is TRBJ1-2 and V is TRBV13, with D perhaps TRBD1 (5 bases). CDR1 and CDR2 (germline): PRHDT, FYEKMQ (reference sequence). This CDR3 spans 14 amino acids. The CDR3 protein is CASSSQRGTRGSAF. DNA of the CDR3: TGTGCCAGCAGCTCACAACGGGGGACCCGGGGCAGCGCCTTC.

A word on this clonotype: The junction departs from germline at one end; a sequencing error may be responsible. The chain employs TRBV6-5 and TRBJ2-1; tentatively, D is TRBD1 or TRBD2 (6 bases each). Germline values: CDR1 MNHEY, CDR2 SVGAGI. The CDR3 is made up of 14 amino acids. Written as DNA, the CDR3 is TGTGCCAACAGTCACGTCGGGGGCACCAATGAGCAGTTCTTC. Translation gives CANSHVGGTNEQFF.

This clonotype was seen a few times. A read error may explain this, as a much larger clone is one base away. V gene TRBV20-1 combines with J gene TRBJ1-5; 7 positions agree with TRBD1. This CDR3 contains 16 residues. V was pared by 5 bases and J by 4 bases, with 14 bases of the junction left unmatched. Germline V gene lookup returns CDR1 DFQATT and CDR2 SNEGSKA (reference sequence). CDR3 sequence: CSAGRQGRLTNQPQHF. The CDR3 nucleotides read TGCAGTGCTGGACGACAGGGAAGGCTTACGAATCAGCCCCAGCATTTT.

As to this clonotype: An end of the junction differs from the germline gene, which may be a read error. This chain uses TRBV3-1 with TRBJ1-2, with D perhaps TRBD1 (6 bases). Germline CDR1 reads LGHDT; CDR2 reads YNNKEL (reference sequence). This CDR3 region has 12 residues. CDR3 region: CASSLQGRGYTF. The CDR3 DNA sequence: TGCGCCAGCAGCCTACAGGGACGCGGCTACACCTTC.

This clonotype was counted ten times or more. The rearrangement joins TRBV5-5 to TRBJ2-5, with D hard to call. From germline, CDR1 is SGHKS and CDR2 YYEKEE (reference sequence). This CDR3 comprises 12 residues. Between the trimmed V and J ends, which lost 6 bases and 2 bases, there was a span of 8 bases. The CDR3 bases are TGTGCCAGCACCCAGCTGCAAGAGACCCAGTACTTC. This codes for CASTQLQETQYF.

This clonotype appeared many times. V and J are TRBV2 and TRBJ1-4, with unresolved D. Germline values: CDR1 SNHLY, CDR2 FYNNEI. The length of the CDR3 is 11 residues. Trimming cost V 3 bases and J 7 bases, with 3 bases left between them. The CDR3 sequence is CASSEFEKLFF. CDR3 DNA sequence: TGTGCCAGCAGTGAGTTTGAAAAACTGTTTTTT.

This clonotype was observed at least ten times. This chain uses TRBV18 with TRBJ1-6; 8 positions match TRBD1. Germline V gene sequence: CDR1 KGHSH, CDR2 LQKENI. There are 14 residues in the CDR3. Trimming took 4 bases from V and 9 from J; bases not matched to a gene: 5. CDR3 coding DNA: TGTGCCAGCTCACTTAAGGACAGGGTTTCACCCCTCCACTTT. As protein: CASSLKDRVSPLHF.